A single sample gave rise to the 19 T cell receptor beta chains below, sequenced in a study of cytomegalovirus exposure and HLA in healthy donors. 60 Vbeta and 13 Jbeta primers were used in PCR. Assay used: immunoSEQ multiplex PCR; TCRdb lists only in-frame clones, some missing. The repertoire has about 130,000 clones, roughly 70% of them found once; the top ten carry 2.1%. Material for sequencing was PBMCs. Every receptor here comes from a woman aged 35 to 49 in good health and CMV-seropositive.

This clone was counted a few times. The rearrangement joins TRBV29-1 to TRBJ1-2, with TRBD1 identical over 7 bases. Germline values: CDR1 SQVTM, CDR2 ANQGSEA. J gave up 7 bases and V 0 bases, and 8 bases lay outside the gene matches. The CDR3 loop spans 14 amino acids. CDR3 in amino acids: CSVEDPETGLGYTF. Here the CDR3 DNA reads TGCAGCGTTGAAGATCCGGAGACAGGGCTTGGCTACACCTTC.

This chain connects TRBV6-5 to TRBJ2-1, with 8 bases matching TRBD1. The V gene's germline CDR1 is MNHEY and CDR2 SVGAGI. CDR3 length equals 12 residues. J gave up 9 bases and V 6 bases, and 4 bases lay outside the gene matches. The CDR3 sequence is CASRQGVSEQFF. The CDR3 DNA sequence: TGTGCCAGCAGACAGGGGGTCTCTGAGCAGTTCTTC.

The chain is built from TRBV5-1 and TRBJ2-5; 7 nucleotides align to TRBD2. CDR3 size: 14 residues. Germline-derived CDR1 and CDR2 are SGHRS and YFSETQ. V was pared by 1 base and J by 4 bases, with 4 bases of the junction left unmatched. The CDR3 loop is CASSLQGGTETQYF. In nucleotides, the CDR3 is TGCGCCAGCAGCTTGCAGGGAGGGACAGAGACCCAGTACTTC.

This sequence joins TRBV19 and TRBJ1-1, with no clear D. Germline values: CDR1 LNHDA, CDR2 SQIVND (reference sequence). Trimming left V 5 bases short and J 10 bases short, with 20 bases between. The CDR3 is made up of 14 amino acids. The CDR3 nucleotides read TGTGCCAGTAGTGGATCTCAGCTGCAGCGTGGAGCTTTCTTT. Protein product: CASSGSQLQRGAFF.

The CDR3 nucleotides read TGCGCCAGCAGCTCACGTACATTGTACAATGAGCAGTTCTTC. Protein sequence: CASSSRTLYNEQFF. The V call is TRBV5-1, the J call TRBJ2-1; no clear D. Trimming left V 3 bases short and J 4 bases short, with 11 bases between. Germline V lookup: CDR1 SGHRS, CDR2 YFSETQ. The CDR3 covers 14 residues.

This clone was counted between two and nine times. The chain has TRBV7-9 and TRBJ1-6, with D unclear. The CDR3 has 15 residues. Germline values: CDR1 SEHNR, CDR2 FQNEAQ (reference sequence). Trimming removed 1 base at V and 6 bases at J, with 10 bases between. CDR3 amino acids: CASSLVAVANSPLHF. CDR3 nucleotide sequence: TGTGCCAGCAGCTTAGTGGCCGTCGCTAATTCACCCCTCCACTTT. Based on the CDR3 plus reference TRBV7-9 and TRBJ1-6, the full variable domain is DTGVSQNPRHKITKRGQNVTFRCDPISEHNRLYWYRQTLGQGPEFLTYFQNEAQLEKSRLLSDRFSAERPKGSFSTLEIQRTEQGDSAMYLCASSLVAVANSPLHFGNGTRLTVT.

J is TRBJ1-2 and V is TRBV5-1, with unresolved D. CDR3 size: 13 residues. Germline CDR1 and CDR2: SGHRS and YFSETQ. With 0 bases removed from V and 2 bases from J, the gap between germline ends came to 5 bases. The CDR3 loop is CASSLDGNYGYTF. Written as DNA, the CDR3 is TGCGCCAGCAGCTTGGACGGGAACTATGGCTACACCTTC.

CDR3 coding DNA: TGTGCCAGCATAGAACGGGGGAGCCACACCGGGGAGCTGTTTTTT. Its protein product is CASIERGSHTGELFF. The chain has TRBV21-1 and TRBJ2-2; TRBD2 is the table's D call and was not checked against the DNA. TRBV21-1 is a pseudogene locus. The CDR3 runs to 15 residues.

CDR3 region: CASSLSSGTDTQYF. DNA of the CDR3: TGTGCCAGCAGCCTTTCTTCAGGCACAGATACGCAGTATTTT. V usage is TRBV7-2 and J usage is TRBJ2-3; D is unclear. CDR1 and CDR2 (germline): SGHTA, FQGNSA. V was clipped by 5 bases and J by 1 base, with 10 bases between them. The CDR3 loop spans 14 amino acids.

V and J are TRBV21-1 and TRBJ1-2; TRBD1, the D gene given by the table, was not confirmed from the DNA. TRBV21-1 is given as a pseudogene. The CDR3 extends over 15 amino acids. CDR3 DNA sequence: TGTGCCAGCAGCTCAAGGGGCGCGACGTATAATGGCTACACCTTC. Its translation is CASSSRGATYNGYTF.

This sequence joins TRBV7-2 and TRBJ1-3; D remains ambiguous. Germline V lookup: CDR1 SGHTA, CDR2 FQGNSA. CDR3 length: 16 residues. V gave up 1 base and J gave up 5 bases, with 15 bases separating them. The CDR3 spells CASSLDALQRRNTIYF. CDR3 coding DNA: TGTGCCAGCAGCTTAGACGCACTGCAGCGTCGAAACACCATATATTTT.

V and J are TRBV7-2 and TRBJ2-7; TRBD1 aligns across 8 bases. CDR3 size: 16 residues. V dropped 5 bases and J dropped 5; count of bases not matched to a gene: 14. Germline lookup yields CDR1 SGHTA and CDR2 FQGNSA. DNA for the CDR3: TGTGCCAGCAGCCCGAGTCCCGACAGGGGACCCGACGAGCAGTACTTC. Translated: CASSPSPDRGPDEQYF.

The chain uses TRBV7-9 and TRBJ1-3, with D possibly being TRBD1 (6 bases). Between the trimmed V and J ends, which lost 8 bases and 0 bases, there was a span of 17 bases. This CDR3 is built from 16 residues. CDR1 SEHNR and CDR2 FQNEAQ come from the germline V gene (reference sequence). In nucleotides, the CDR3 is TGTGCCAGCGTCCCTGCATACAGGGTCTCTGGAAACACCATATATTTT. Amino acids: CASVPAYRVSGNTIYF.

This clone occurred once. This chain uses TRBV6-6 with TRBJ2-2; D perhaps matches TRBD2 (5 bases). V was trimmed by 6 bases and J by 4 bases, leaving 15 bases between them. The V gene's germline CDR1 is MNHNY and CDR2 SVGAGI (reference sequence). This CDR3 has 15 residues. The CDR3 loop reads CASRTSKEATGELFF. The CDR3 DNA is TGTGCCAGCAGAACTAGTAAGGAGGCCACCGGGGAGCTGTTTTTT.

The CDR3 DNA sequence: TGTGCCAGCAGCTTTGGGCTAGCGGGACTTGAGCAGTTCTTC. It translates to CASSFGLAGLEQFF. The rearrangement links TRBV13 to TRBJ2-1; 9 nucleotides align to TRBD2. The CDR3 sequence is 14 residues long. The germline gives CDR1 PRHDT, CDR2 FYEKMQ (reference sequence). The V and J ends lost 3 bases and 9 bases, in that order; junction bases with no gene match: 6. Using reference TRBV13 and TRBJ2-1 for the parts outside the CDR3, the full variable domain is AAGVIQSPRHLIKEKRETATLKCYPIPRHDTVYWYQQGPGQDPQFLISFYEKMQSDKGSIPDRFSAQQFSDYHSELNMSSLELGDSALYFCASSFGLAGLEQFFGPGTRLTVL.

CDR3 sequence: CASSPLAGDNEQFF. CDR3 nucleotide sequence: TGTGCCAGCAGTCCTCTAGCGGGGGACAATGAGCAGTTCTTC. The chain carries TRBV27 and TRBJ2-1, with TRBD2 matching over 10 bases. Germline-derived CDR1 and CDR2 are MNHEY and SMNVEV (reference sequence). This CDR3 region has 14 residues. The junction had 3 bases not matched to a gene; V was cut back by 5 bases and J by 5 bases.

The J gene is TRBJ2-7, the V gene TRBV10-3; a weak D match, TRBD2 (6 bases). This CDR3 spans 15 amino acids. Trimming stripped 6 bases from V and 5 bases from J, with 20 bases between. Germline V gene data show CDR1 as ENHRY and CDR2 as SYGVKD. CDR3 sequence reads: CAISVPSAGSNEQYF. DNA for the CDR3: TGTGCCATCAGCGTTCCTAGCGCGGGTAGCAACGAGCAGTACTTC.

V usage is TRBV7-8 and J usage is TRBJ2-1; TRBD2 might be the D (5 bases). V dropped 7 bases and J dropped 5 bases, with 15 bases sitting between them. The CDR3 has 14 amino acids. In germline, CDR1 is SGHVS, CDR2 FQNEAQ. DNA for the CDR3: TGTGCCAGCAACCACGGGATTTCCGACAATGAGCAGTTCTTC. It is translated as CASNHGISDNEQFF.

The V call is TRBV5-5, the J call TRBJ2-3; D uncertain. The germline V gene has CDR1 SGHKS and CDR2 YYEKEE (reference sequence). The ends were cut back, 0 bases at V and 0 bases at J, with 11 bases in the middle. The CDR3 has 16 amino acids. CDR3 sequence: CASSLGTASSTDTQYF. CDR3 DNA: TGTGCCAGCAGCTTGGGAACAGCCTCTAGCACAGATACGCAGTATTTT.